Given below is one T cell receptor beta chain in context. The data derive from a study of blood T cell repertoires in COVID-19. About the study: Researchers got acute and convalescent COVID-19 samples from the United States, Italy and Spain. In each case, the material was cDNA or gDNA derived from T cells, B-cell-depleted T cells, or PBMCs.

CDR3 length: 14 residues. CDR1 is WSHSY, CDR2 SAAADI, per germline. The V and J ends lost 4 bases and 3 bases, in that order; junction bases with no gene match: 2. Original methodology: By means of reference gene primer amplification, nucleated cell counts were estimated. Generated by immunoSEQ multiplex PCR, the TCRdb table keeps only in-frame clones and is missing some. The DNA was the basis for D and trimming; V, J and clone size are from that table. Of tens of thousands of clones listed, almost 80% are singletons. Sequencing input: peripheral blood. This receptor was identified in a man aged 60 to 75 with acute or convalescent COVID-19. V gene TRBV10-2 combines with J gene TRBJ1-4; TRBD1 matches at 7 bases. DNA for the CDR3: TGCGCCAGCAGTGCGGGACAGTCTAATGAAAAACTGTTTTTT. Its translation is CASSAGQSNEKLFF.